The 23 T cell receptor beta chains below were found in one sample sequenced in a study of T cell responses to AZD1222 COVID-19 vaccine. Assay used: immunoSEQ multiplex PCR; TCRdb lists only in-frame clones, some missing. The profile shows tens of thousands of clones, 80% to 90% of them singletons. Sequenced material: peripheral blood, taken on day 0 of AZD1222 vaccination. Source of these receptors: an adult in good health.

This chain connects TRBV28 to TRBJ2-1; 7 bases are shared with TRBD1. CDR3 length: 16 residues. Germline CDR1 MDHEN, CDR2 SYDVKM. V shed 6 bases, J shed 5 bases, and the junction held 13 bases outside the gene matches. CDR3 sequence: CASRRKGAQGNNEQFF. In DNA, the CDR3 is TGTGCCAGCAGGAGAAAGGGGGCCCAAGGGAACAATGAGCAGTTCTTC.

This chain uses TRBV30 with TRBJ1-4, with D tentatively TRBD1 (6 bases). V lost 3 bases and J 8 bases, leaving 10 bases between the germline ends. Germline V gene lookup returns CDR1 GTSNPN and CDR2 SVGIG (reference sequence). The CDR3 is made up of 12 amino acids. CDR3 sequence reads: CAWRQGYEKLFF. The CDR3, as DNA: TGTGCCTGGAGGCAGGGGTACGAAAAACTGTTTTTT.

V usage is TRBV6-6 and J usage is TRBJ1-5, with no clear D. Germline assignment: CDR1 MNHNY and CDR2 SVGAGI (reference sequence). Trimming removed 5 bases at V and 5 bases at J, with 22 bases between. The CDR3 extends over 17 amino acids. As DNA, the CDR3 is TGTGCCAGCAGTCTTACTTTTAGAGGCTTGGAACATCAGCCCCAGCATTTT. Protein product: CASSLTFRGLEHQPQHF.

The CDR3 loop is CASSPYFYEQYF. Written as DNA, the CDR3 is TGTGCCAGCAGCCCCTACTTCTACGAGCAGTACTTC. This chain connects TRBV28 to TRBJ2-7, with D unresolved. From germline, CDR1 is MDHEN and CDR2 SYDVKM. Trimming stripped 6 bases from V and 3 bases from J, with 9 bases between. The CDR3 has 12 residues.

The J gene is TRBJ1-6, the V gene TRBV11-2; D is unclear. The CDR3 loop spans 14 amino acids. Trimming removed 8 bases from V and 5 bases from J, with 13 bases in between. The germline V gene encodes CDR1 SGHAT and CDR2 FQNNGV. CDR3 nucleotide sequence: TGTGCCAGCGGGCTGGGGTCTCATAATTCACCCCTCCACTTT. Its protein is CASGLGSHNSPLHF.

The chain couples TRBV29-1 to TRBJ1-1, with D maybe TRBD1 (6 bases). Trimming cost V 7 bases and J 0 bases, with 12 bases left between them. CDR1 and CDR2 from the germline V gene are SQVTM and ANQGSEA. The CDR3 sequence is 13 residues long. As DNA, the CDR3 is TGCAGCGCCTCGGACAGATTGAACACTGAAGCTTTCTTT. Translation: CSASDRLNTEAFF.

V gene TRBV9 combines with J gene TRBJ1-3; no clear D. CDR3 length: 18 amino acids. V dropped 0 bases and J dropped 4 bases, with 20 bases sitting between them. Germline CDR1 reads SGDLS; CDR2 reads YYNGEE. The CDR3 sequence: CASSVALGRHPSGNTIYF. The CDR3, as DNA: TGTGCCAGCAGCGTAGCGCTGGGGAGACACCCATCGGGAAACACCATATATTTT. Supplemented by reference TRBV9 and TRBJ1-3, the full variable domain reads DSGVTQTPKHLITATGQRVTLRCSPRSGDLSVYWYQQSLDQGLQFLIQYYNGEERAKGNILERFSAQQFPDLHSELNLSSLELGDSALYFCASSVALGRHPSGNTIYFGEGSWLTVV.

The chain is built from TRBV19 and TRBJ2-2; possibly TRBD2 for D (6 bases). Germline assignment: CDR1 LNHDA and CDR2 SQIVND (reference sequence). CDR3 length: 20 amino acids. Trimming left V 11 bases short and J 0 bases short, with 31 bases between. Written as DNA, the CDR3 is TGTGCCCCCTGGGAAACCAGGTCATCGCCCTCGGGGGCGAACACCGGGGAGCTGTTTTTT. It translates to CAPWETRSSPSGANTGELFF.

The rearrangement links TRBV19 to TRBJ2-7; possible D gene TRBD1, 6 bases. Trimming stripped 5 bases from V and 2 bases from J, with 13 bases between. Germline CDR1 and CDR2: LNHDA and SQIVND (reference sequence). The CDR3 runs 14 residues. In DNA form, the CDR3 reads TGTGCCAGTAGTTATTCGAAGGGGGCCTACGAGCAGTACTTC. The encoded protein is CASSYSKGAYEQYF.

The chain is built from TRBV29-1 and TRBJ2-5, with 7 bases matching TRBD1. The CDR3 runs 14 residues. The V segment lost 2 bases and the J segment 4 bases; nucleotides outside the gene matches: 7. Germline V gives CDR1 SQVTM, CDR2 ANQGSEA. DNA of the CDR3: TGCAGCGTTGAACCAGGGGCAGGGGGAGAGACCCAGTACTTC. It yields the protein CSVEPGAGGETQYF.

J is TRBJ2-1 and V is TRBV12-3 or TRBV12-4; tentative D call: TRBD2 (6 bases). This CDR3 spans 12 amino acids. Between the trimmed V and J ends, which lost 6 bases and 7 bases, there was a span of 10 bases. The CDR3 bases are TGTGCCAGCAGCCGACGGGGGAATGAGCAGTTCTTC. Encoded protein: CASSRRGNEQFF.

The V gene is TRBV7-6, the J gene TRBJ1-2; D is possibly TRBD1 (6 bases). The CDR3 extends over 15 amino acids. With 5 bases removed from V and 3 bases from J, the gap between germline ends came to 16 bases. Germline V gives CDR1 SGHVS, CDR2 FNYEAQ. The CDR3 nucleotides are TGTGCCAGCAGCCTCCTCGGAGGGGGTGACTATGGCTACACCTTC. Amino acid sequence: CASSLLGGGDYGYTF.

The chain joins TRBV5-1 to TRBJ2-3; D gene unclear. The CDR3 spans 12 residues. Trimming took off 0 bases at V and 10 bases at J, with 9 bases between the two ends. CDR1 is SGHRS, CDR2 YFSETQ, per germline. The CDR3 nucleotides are TGCGCCAGCAGCTTGGACAGAATGGCGCAGTATTTT. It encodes CASSLDRMAQYF.

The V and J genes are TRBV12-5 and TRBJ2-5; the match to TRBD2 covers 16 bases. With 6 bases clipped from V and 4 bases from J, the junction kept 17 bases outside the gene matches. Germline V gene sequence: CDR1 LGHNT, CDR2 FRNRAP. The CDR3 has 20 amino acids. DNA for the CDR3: TGTGCTAGTGGCTCCCCGTCCGGGACTAGCGGGGGGGCCGCGGGAGAGACCCAGTACTTC. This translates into CASGSPSGTSGGAAGETQYF.

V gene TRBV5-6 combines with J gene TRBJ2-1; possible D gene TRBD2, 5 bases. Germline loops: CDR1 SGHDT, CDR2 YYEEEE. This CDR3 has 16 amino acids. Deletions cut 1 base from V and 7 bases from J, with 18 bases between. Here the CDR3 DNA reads TGTGCCAGCAGCTTGTCACGTCAGGACTTTCTAAATGAGCAGTTCTTC. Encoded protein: CASSLSRQDFLNEQFF. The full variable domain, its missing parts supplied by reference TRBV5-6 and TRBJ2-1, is DAGVTQSPTHLIKTRGQQVTLRCSPKSGHDTVSWYQQALGQGPQFIFQYYEEEERQRGNFPDRFSGHQFPNYSSELNVNALLLGDSALYLCASSLSRQDFLNEQFFGPGTRLTVL.

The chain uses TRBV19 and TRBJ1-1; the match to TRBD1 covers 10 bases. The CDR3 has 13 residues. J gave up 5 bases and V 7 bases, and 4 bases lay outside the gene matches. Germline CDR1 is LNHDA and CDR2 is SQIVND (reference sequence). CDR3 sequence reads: CASIDRGRTEAFF. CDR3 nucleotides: TGTGCCAGTATAGACAGGGGGCGGACTGAAGCTTTCTTT.

The CDR3: CASSPHRGDSYNEQFF. As DNA, the CDR3 is TGTGCCAGCAGCCCCCATCGGGGGGACTCCTACAATGAGCAGTTCTTC. V and J are TRBV13 and TRBJ2-1; 7 bases fit TRBD2. Germline values: CDR1 PRHDT, CDR2 FYEKMQ (reference sequence). The CDR3 has 16 residues. V lost 5 bases and J lost 0; bases outside the gene matches: 7.

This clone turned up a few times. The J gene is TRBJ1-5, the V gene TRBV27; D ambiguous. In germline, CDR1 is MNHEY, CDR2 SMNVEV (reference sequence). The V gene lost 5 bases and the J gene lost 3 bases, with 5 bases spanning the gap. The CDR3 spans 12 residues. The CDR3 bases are TGTGCCAGCAGTACCACCAATCAGCCCCAGCATTTT. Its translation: CASSTTNQPQHF.

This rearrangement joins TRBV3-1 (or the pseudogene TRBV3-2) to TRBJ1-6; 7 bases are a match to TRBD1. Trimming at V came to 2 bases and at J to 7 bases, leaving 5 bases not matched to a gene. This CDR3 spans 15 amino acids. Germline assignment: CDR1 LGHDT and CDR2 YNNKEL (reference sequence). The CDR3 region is CASSQIQGGNSPLHF. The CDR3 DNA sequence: TGTGCCAGCAGCCAAATCCAGGGGGGAAATTCACCCCTCCACTTT.

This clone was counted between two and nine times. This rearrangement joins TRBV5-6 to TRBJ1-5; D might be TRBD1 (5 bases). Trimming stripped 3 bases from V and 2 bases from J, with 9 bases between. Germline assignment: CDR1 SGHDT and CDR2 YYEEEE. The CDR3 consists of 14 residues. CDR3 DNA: TGTGCCAGCAGCTCCCTGGGGGGCAATCAGCCCCAGCATTTT. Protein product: CASSSLGGNQPQHF.

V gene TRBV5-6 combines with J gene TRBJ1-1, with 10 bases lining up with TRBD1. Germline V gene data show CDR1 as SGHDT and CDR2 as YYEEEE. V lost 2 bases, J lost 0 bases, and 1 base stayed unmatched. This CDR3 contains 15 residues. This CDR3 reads CASSFGTGVNTEAFF. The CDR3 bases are TGTGCCAGCAGCTTCGGGACAGGGGTGAACACTGAAGCTTTCTTT.

CDR3 nucleotides: TGTGCCAGCAGTGACAGGGCCTCGGAGACTTCACCCCTCCACTTT. It is translated as CASSDRASETSPLHF. The V call is TRBV4-2, the J call TRBJ1-6; 7 nucleotides align to TRBD1. Per germline, CDR1 LGHNA and CDR2 YNFKEQ. The CDR3 runs 15 residues. After removal of 6 bases from V and 9 bases from J, the junction contained 11 bases not matched to a gene.

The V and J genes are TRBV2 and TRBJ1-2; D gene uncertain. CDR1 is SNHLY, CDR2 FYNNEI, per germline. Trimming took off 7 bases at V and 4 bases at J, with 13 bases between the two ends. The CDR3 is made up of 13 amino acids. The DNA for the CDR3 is TGTGCCAGCAATGGCAGGCGGGGCTATGGCTACACCTTC. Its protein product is CASNGRRGYGYTF.